This entry lists 13 T cell receptor beta chains sequenced from one sample in a study of immune evolution from preneoplasia to lung adenocarcinoma. Sequenced by immunoSEQ multiplex PCR; TCRdb stores in-frame clones only, minus some. The repertoire has about 5,500 clones, around four fifths of them found once; the top ten carry roughly 3.9%. Sequencing used FFPE minimally invasive lung adenocarcinoma tissue. The receptors originated from a person between 60 and 80 years old with lung adenocarcinoma.

This clone occurred a few times. The V gene is TRBV6-4, the J gene TRBJ2-3; no clear D gene. The germline CDR1 and CDR2 sequences are MRHNA and SNTAGT. Trimming took 2 bases from V and 2 from J, leaving 8 bases between them. CDR3 length: 14 residues. The CDR3 nucleotides read TGTGCCAGCAGTGACGGGCAGACCACAGATACGCAGTATTTT. This sequence encodes CASSDGQTTDTQYF.

This chain uses TRBV6-5 with TRBJ1-1; 7 bases are shared with TRBD1. With V trimmed by 7 bases and J by 3 bases, 8 bases remained unmatched. CDR3 length: 14 amino acids. Germline lookup yields CDR1 MNHEY and CDR2 SVGAGI. CDR3 DNA sequence: TGTGCCAGCATTCCCACAGGGGTACACACTGAAGCTTTCTTT. This sequence encodes CASIPTGVHTEAFF.

This clone was recorded once. The chain uses TRBV21-1 and TRBJ2-7; the DNA was not used to check the table's D call, TRBD2. TRBV21-1 is shown as a pseudogene. The length of the CDR3 is 16 residues. Here the CDR3 reads CASSKESSGGSYEQYF. CDR3 sequence (DNA): TGTGCCAGCAGCAAAGAGTCAAGCGGGGGCTCCTACGAGCAGTACTTC.

This clone was detected only a few times. The chain has TRBV19 and TRBJ2-1, with TRBD1 matching over 10 bases. This CDR3 is built from 15 residues. V shed 3 bases, J shed 8 bases, and the junction held 7 bases outside the gene matches. CDR1 is LNHDA, CDR2 SQIVND, per germline (reference sequence). CDR3: CASSIDRGRGDEQFF. The CDR3, as DNA: TGTGCCAGTAGTATCGACAGGGGGCGCGGCGATGAGCAGTTCTTC.

The chain is built from TRBV28 and TRBJ2-2, with 9 nucleotides matching TRBD2. Germline-derived CDR1 and CDR2 are MDHEN and SYDVKM. J lost 6 bases, V lost 5 bases, and 4 bases had no gene match. The CDR3 has 14 amino acids. CDR3 in amino acids: CASSRTSAAGELFF. The CDR3 region has the DNA TGTGCCAGCAGTCGGACTAGCGCAGCCGGGGAGCTGTTTTTT.

The genes are TRBV7-8 and TRBJ1-1; D uncertain. The CDR3 sequence is 13 residues long. Between the trimmed V and J ends, which lost 2 bases and 1 base, there was a span of 5 bases. Germline V gives CDR1 SGHVS, CDR2 FQNEAQ. CDR3 amino acids: CASSLSRNTEAFF. The CDR3 DNA follows: TGTGCCAGCAGCTTATCCAGGAACACTGAAGCTTTCTTT.

The V call is TRBV10-3, the J call TRBJ2-1; D is uncertain. Trimming took off 7 bases at V and 9 bases at J, with 4 bases between the two ends. CDR3 length equals 9 residues. The germline CDR1 and CDR2 sequences are ENHRY and SYGVKD. The chain's CDR3 is CAIKVEQFF. As DNA, the CDR3 is TGTGCCATCAAGGTTGAGCAGTTCTTC.

The J gene is TRBJ2-7, the V gene TRBV27, with D perhaps given as TRBD1 or TRBD2 (5 bases each). V lost 1 base and J 3 bases, leaving 13 bases between the germline ends. This CDR3 has 15 residues. The germline V gene encodes CDR1 MNHEY and CDR2 SMNVEV (reference sequence). CDR3 region: CASSLLSTGLYEQYF. CDR3 nucleotide sequence: TGTGCCAGCAGTTTATTGAGTACAGGACTCTACGAGCAGTACTTC.

This chain uses TRBV11-2 with TRBJ2-7, with D perhaps TRBD1 or TRBD2 (5 bases each). CDR3 size: 15 residues. CDR1 and CDR2 (germline): SGHAT, FQNNGV. V lost 1 base, J lost 2 bases, and 12 bases lay in between. CDR3 in amino acids: CASSLAPGPAYEQYF. The CDR3 DNA follows: TGTGCCAGCAGCTTAGCCCCGGGACCGGCCTACGAGCAGTACTTC.

The chain combines TRBV7-1 with TRBJ1-5; D not resolved. TRBV7-1 is an open reading frame, and its role is uncertain. Between the trimmed V and J ends, which lost 4 bases and 5 bases, there was a span of 12 bases. The CDR3 covers 14 residues. CDR3 loop: CASSLLRKDQPQHF. In nucleotides, the CDR3 is TGTGCCAGCAGCTTATTACGGAAGGATCAGCCCCAGCATTTT.

The J gene is TRBJ2-7, the V gene TRBV12-2. TRBV12-2 is noted as a pseudogene. The CDR3 extends over 11 amino acids. CDR3 sequence: CARPSPCEQYF. CDR3 DNA sequence: TGTGCAAGGCCGTCGCCCTGCGAGCAGTACTTC.

V gene TRBV27 combines with J gene TRBJ2-7; possible D gene TRBD1, 6 bases. The ends were cut back, 8 bases at V and 5 bases at J, with 16 bases in the middle. This CDR3 is built from 13 residues. CDR1 is MNHEY, CDR2 SMNVEV, per germline (reference sequence). As DNA, the CDR3 is TGTGCCAGCCGGGACACCGGTCAGAACGAGCAGTACTTC. Translating gives CASRDTGQNEQYF.

Only one count was recorded for this clone. V and J are TRBV7-9 and TRBJ1-6; D gene unclear. Germline V gives CDR1 SEHNR, CDR2 FQNEAQ (reference sequence). V was cut by 5 bases and J by 5 bases, with 4 bases left in between. The CDR3 loop spans 12 amino acids. Here the CDR3 reads CASSPNNSPLHF. DNA for the CDR3: TGTGCCAGCAGCCCAAATAATTCACCCCTCCACTTT.